The 16 T cell receptor beta chains below come from one sample, sequenced in a study of blood T cells in healthy people across ages. Combining a sample-barcoded 5' primer with a J-beta primer mix, a second PCR ran for roughly 7 to 12 cycles. A single record per CDR3 protein comes from TCRdb applying MiXCR to the 5' RACE reads. This table has 1.5 million to 1.9 million distinct CDR3 sequences, 35% to 45% appearing once. Sample: blood. Receptors were obtained from a woman in her late teens or twenties in good health.

The V call is TRBV6-6, the J call TRBJ1-6, with 10 nucleotides matching TRBD1. The germline CDR1 and CDR2 sequences are MNHNY and SVGAGI (reference sequence). The CDR3 sequence is 14 residues long. The J segment lost 7 bases and the V segment lost 6 bases, leaving 3 bases of the junction unmatched. CDR3: CASRPGQGNSPLHF. The CDR3 DNA sequence: TGTGCCAGCAGGCCGGGACAGGGGAATTCACCCCTCCACTTT.

This clonotype was observed a handful of times. This chain joins TRBV4-3 and TRBJ1-2, with D perhaps TRBD1 (6 bases). Trimming left V 3 bases short and J 5 bases short, with 22 bases between. The CDR3 sequence is 17 residues long. CDR1 and CDR2 from the germline V gene are LGHNA and YSLEER. The DNA for the CDR3 is TGCGCCAGCAGCCATGCTATTATACAGGGCAAATATTATGGCTACACCTTC. Protein sequence: CASSHAIIQGKYYGYTF.

This clonotype was counted between two and nine times. CDR3 protein: CASTTTGGFEKLFF. The CDR3 DNA sequence: TGTGCCAGCACTACGACAGGGGGGTTCGAAAAACTGTTTTTT. V is TRBV25-1 and J is TRBJ1-4, with TRBD1 identical over 9 bases. The germline CDR1 and CDR2 sequences are MGHDK and SYGVNS. This CDR3 region has 14 residues. V was clipped by 7 bases and J by 8 bases; unmatched bases: 8.

The chain uses TRBV20-1 and TRBJ2-2; 13 bases line up with TRBD2. Germline V gene lookup returns CDR1 DFQATT and CDR2 SNEGSKA (reference sequence). The V segment lost 5 bases and the J segment 7 bases; nucleotides outside the gene matches: 4. The CDR3 length is 14 residues. CDR3 loop: CSAVLAGGLGELFF. CDR3 coding DNA: TGCAGTGCTGTACTAGCGGGAGGGCTCGGGGAGCTGTTTTTT.

The CDR3 bases are TGTGCCAGCAAAAGATATCAGCAAACTAGCACAGATACGCAGTATTTT. Residues: CASKRYQQTSTDTQYF. The rearrangement joins TRBV27 to TRBJ2-3; the D is unclear. Germline loops: CDR1 MNHEY, CDR2 SMNVEV (reference sequence). Trimming shortened V by 7 bases and J by 0 bases, and 17 bases separated the two germline ends. The CDR3 contains 16 residues.

This clonotype was counted once. V and J are TRBV7-2 and TRBJ2-1; 7 nucleotides match TRBD2. The CDR3 runs 16 residues. With V trimmed by 2 bases and J by 0 bases, 4 bases remained unmatched. Looked up from germline, CDR1 is SGHTA and CDR2 is FQGNSA. CDR3 DNA sequence: TGTGCCAGCAGCTTAACTAGCGAAAGCTCCTACAATGAGCAGTTCTTC. This codes for CASSLTSESSYNEQFF.

In DNA form, the CDR3 reads TGCAGCGCCACCGGGACTAGCGGGCGAAGAGGGGTGGGTGAGCAGTTCTTC. It translates to CSATGTSGRRGVGEQFF. The chain carries TRBV29-1 and TRBJ2-1, with 12 bases aligning to TRBD2. The CDR3 is 17 residues long. V shed 7 bases and J 9 bases; nucleotides not matched to a gene: 19. Germline V CDR1 and CDR2: SQVTM, ANQGSEA.

This clonotype has at least ten counts. This chain joins TRBV11-2 and TRBJ2-1; maybe TRBD2 (7 bases). Germline CDR1 SGHAT, CDR2 FQNNGV. CDR3 size: 13 residues. Trimming left V 3 bases short and J 9 bases short, with 12 bases between. For the CDR3, the DNA is TGTGCCAGCAGCTTCTCTAGGGGGGGTGAGCAGTTCTTC. Amino acids: CASSFSRGGEQFF.

The rearrangement links TRBV20-1 to TRBJ2-7, with 11 bases that match TRBD2. The CDR3 extends over 14 amino acids. The junction had 6 bases not matched to a gene; V was cut back by 5 bases and J by 3 bases. Germline V gives CDR1 DFQATT, CDR2 SNEGSKA (reference sequence). The CDR3 DNA reads TGCAGTGCTGGGAGACTAGCGGGGTTCTACGAGCAGTACTTC. As protein: CSAGRLAGFYEQYF.

This clonotype was detected a few times. V usage is TRBV5-1 and J usage is TRBJ1-1; 8 bases match TRBD1. The V and J ends lost 3 bases and 10 bases, in that order; junction bases with no gene match: 11. Germline lookup yields CDR1 SGHRS and CDR2 YFSETQ. The CDR3 loop spans 14 amino acids. CDR3 in amino acids: CASSSFGQGRAAFF. The CDR3 DNA follows: TGCGCCAGCAGCTCCTTTGGACAGGGCCGGGCAGCTTTCTTT.

Comment on this clonotype: The junction and the germline gene differ at one end; a read error may be behind it. The genes are TRBV4-3 and TRBJ1-1, with no clear D. The germline V gene encodes CDR1 LGHNA and CDR2 YSLEER. This CDR3 contains 14 residues. The CDR3 here is CASSQESRTSEVFF. DNA for the CDR3: TGCGCCAGCAGCCAAGAGAGTAGAACATCTGAAGTTTTCTTT.

The chain employs TRBV4-3 and TRBJ2-5; the D gene is possibly TRBD2 (5 bases). Germline CDR1 reads LGHNA; CDR2 reads YSLEER. CDR3 length: 16 residues. Trimming removed 3 bases from V and 11 bases from J, with 25 bases in between. CDR3 sequence (DNA): TGCGCCAGCAGCCAGGCGACGGTACCCTCCCGTTGGGAGCAGTACTTC. It is translated as CASSQATVPSRWEQYF.

The genes are TRBV4-3 and TRBJ2-5; D may match TRBD1 or TRBD2 (5 bases each). Germline CDR1 LGHNA, CDR2 YSLEER. The CDR3 runs 15 residues. The V end was cut by 0 bases, the J end by 11 bases, with 19 bases between. CDR3 nucleotides: TGCGCCAGCAGCCAAGATCAGGGACCCTACAATGAGCAGTACTTC. This sequence encodes CASSQDQGPYNEQYF.

The chain carries TRBV11-2 and TRBJ2-4; D uncertain. V lost 3 bases, J lost 3 bases, and 6 bases lay in between. The CDR3 is 13 amino acids. Germline-derived CDR1 and CDR2 are SGHAT and FQNNGV. CDR3 bases: TGTGCCAGCAGCTTTGTGGACAAAAACATTCAGTACTTC. This encodes CASSFVDKNIQYF.

The chain carries TRBV5-1 and TRBJ2-3; TRBD2 agrees at 7 bases. The junction had 5 bases not matched to a gene; V was cut back by 4 bases and J by 0 bases. The CDR3 length is 15 residues. CDR1 and CDR2 from the germline V gene are SGHRS and YFSETQ. DNA for the CDR3: TGCGCCAGCAGCGAACTAGCGACTAGCACAGATACGCAGTATTTT. This encodes CASSELATSTDTQYF.

This clonotype was picked up a small number of times. V gene TRBV20-1 combines with J gene TRBJ2-7; D gene uncertain. The CDR3 consists of 14 residues. Trimming stripped 0 bases from V and 5 bases from J, with 14 bases between. CDR1 and CDR2 (germline): DFQATT, SNEGSKA (reference sequence). CDR3 region: CSARDGPSFNEQYF. CDR3 DNA sequence: TGCAGTGCTAGAGATGGGCCCTCCTTTAACGAGCAGTACTTC.